One and the same sample provided the 25 T cell receptor beta chains below, sequenced in a study of beta chain features in type 1 diabetes. Study findings and constraints: A moderate, significant TCRB CDR3 shortening appeared in type 1 diabetes across four CD4+ subsets.

No antigen has been identified for these receptors. Isolated RNA was reverse transcribed in full, so expressed TCRB transcripts were sequenced. Repertoires were generated with immunoSEQ multiplex PCR, while TCRdb's copy carries only in-frame clones and drops some. The sample carries 140,000 to 150,000 clones, more than 10% recorded once. The sequencing sample was made of central memory CD4+ T cells from blood. All receptors derive from a man aged 18 to 29 with type 1 diabetes.

The chain is built from TRBV18 and TRBJ2-1, with TRBD2 as a possible D gene (5 bases). This CDR3 region has 15 residues. Germline lookup yields CDR1 KGHSH and CDR2 LQKENI. Trimming pared 4 bases from V and 6 bases from J, leaving 16 bases between. CDR3 DNA sequence: TGTGCCAGCTCACTAGACACTGGACTGGGCAATGAGCAGTTCTTC. Protein product: CASSLDTGLGNEQFF.

This clone was seen more than once but under ten times. This chain connects TRBV11-3 to TRBJ2-5; possibly TRBD2 for D (6 bases). CDR3 length: 14 residues. Germline assignment: CDR1 SGHNT and CDR2 YENEEA. Trimming removed 0 bases from V and 9 bases from J, with 14 bases in between. The CDR3 region is CASSLDPTSWAQYF. Written as DNA, the CDR3 is TGTGCCAGCAGCTTAGATCCGACTAGTTGGGCCCAGTACTTC.

In this sample, this clone turned up once. The CDR3 region has the DNA TGTGCCAGCAGCTTAGGAAGTCCCTATAATTCACCCCTCCACTTT. It is translated as CASSLGSPYNSPLHF. The rearrangement links TRBV7-6 to TRBJ1-6, with D hard to call. CDR3 length equals 15 residues. Deletions cut 1 base from V and 2 bases from J, with 6 bases between. Germline CDR1 reads SGHVS; CDR2 reads FNYEAQ.

The rearrangement links TRBV18 to TRBJ2-2; no reliable D call. In germline, CDR1 is KGHSH, CDR2 LQKENI. The CDR3 loop spans 13 amino acids. Trimming cost V 3 bases and J 3 bases, with 5 bases left between them. The DNA of the CDR3 is TGTGCCAGCTCACCGCAATACACCGGGGAGCTGTTTTTT. The encoded protein is CASSPQYTGELFF. Full variable domain (rest looked up from reference TRBV18 and TRBJ2-2): NAGVMQNPRHLVRRRGQEARLRCSPMKGHSHVYWYRQLPEEGLKFMVYLQKENIIDESGMPKERFSAEFPKEGPSILRIQQVVRGDSAAYFCASSPQYTGELFFGEGSRLTVL.

The chain joins TRBV25-1 to TRBJ2-1; D is possibly TRBD1 or TRBD2 (6 bases each). From germline, CDR1 is MGHDK and CDR2 SYGVNS. Trimming pared 4 bases from V and 3 bases from J, leaving 16 bases between. The CDR3 is 16 residues long. The CDR3 spells CASSAGALSLYNEQFF. The CDR3 DNA follows: TGTGCCAGCAGTGCGGGGGCGCTAAGTCTCTACAATGAGCAGTTCTTC.

This clone was counted only a few times. The V and J genes are TRBV7-8 and TRBJ2-1, with D possibly being TRBD2 (6 bases). The CDR3 consists of 15 residues. Trimming left V 5 bases short and J 3 bases short, with 14 bases between. CDR1 is SGHVS and CDR2 is FQNEAQ in the germline V gene. The CDR3 DNA follows: TGTGCCAGCAGCCCTCGGGACTTTTTCTACAATGAGCAGTTCTTC. Translated, it gives CASSPRDFFYNEQFF.

Only a few counts were recorded for this clone. CDR3 bases: TGCGCCAGCAGCTTTAGGGCCATTAAACAAGAGACCCAGTACTTC. Encoded protein: CASSFRAIKQETQYF. This chain uses TRBV5-1 with TRBJ2-5; D unclear. The CDR3 totals 15 residues. The germline gives CDR1 SGHRS, CDR2 YFSETQ. The V and J ends lost 2 bases and 2 bases respectively, with 13 bases between them.

The chain is built from TRBV15 and TRBJ2-3; unclear D gene. The CDR3 has 16 amino acids. Trimming left V 3 bases short and J 2 bases short, with 15 bases between. The V gene's germline CDR1 is LNHNV and CDR2 YYDKDF (reference sequence). This chain's CDR3 is CATSRTPYWDTDTQYF. The DNA for the CDR3 is TGTGCCACCAGCAGGACTCCTTATTGGGACACAGATACGCAGTATTTT.

This clone appeared a few times. V and J are TRBV29-1 and TRBJ1-1; D uncertain. Germline V lookup: CDR1 SQVTM, CDR2 ANQGSEA. This CDR3 has 10 amino acids. The ends were cut back, 8 bases at V and 7 bases at J, with 11 bases in the middle. CDR3 sequence (DNA): TGCAGCCTCGAACGGGGTGAAGCTTTCTTT. This encodes CSLERGEAFF.

The chain employs TRBV16 and TRBJ1-2; unclear D gene. The germline V and J ends were trimmed by 3 bases and 3 bases, with 14 bases remaining between them. Germline values: CDR1 KGHSY, CDR2 FQNENV. The CDR3 contains 15 residues. The CDR3 loop reads CASSQSSRPDYGYTF. The CDR3, as DNA: TGTGCCAGCAGCCAGAGTTCCAGGCCAGACTATGGCTACACCTTC.

This clone was counted at least ten times. The gene calls are TRBV11-2 and TRBJ2-1; 7 nucleotides match TRBD1. The CDR3 has 15 residues. Germline V CDR1 and CDR2: SGHAT, FQNNGV. J lost 5 bases, V lost 1 base, and 5 bases had no gene match. CDR3 in amino acids: CASSLVRGRNNEQFF. CDR3 bases: TGTGCCAGCAGCTTAGTTAGGGGGCGAAACAATGAGCAGTTCTTC.

This clone was counted only a few times. The rearrangement joins TRBV30 to TRBJ1-4; D not resolved. Germline-derived CDR1 and CDR2 are GTSNPN and SVGIG (reference sequence). Trimming left V 1 base short and J 6 bases short, with 9 bases between. The CDR3 is made up of 13 amino acids. CDR3 DNA: TGTGCCTGGAGTGCCGGACCGTATGAAAAACTGTTTTTT. It yields the protein CAWSAGPYEKLFF.

The chain combines TRBV5-6 with TRBJ2-5; D is unclear. CDR1 and CDR2 from the germline V gene are SGHDT and YYEEEE. Deletions cut 3 bases from V and 2 bases from J, with 11 bases between. The CDR3 has 14 amino acids. CDR3 in amino acids: CASSWLNNQETQYF. The DNA of the CDR3 is TGTGCCAGCAGCTGGCTTAATAATCAAGAGACCCAGTACTTC.

The CDR3 nucleotides read TGTGCCAGCAGACTAGGGACAGGAAACTATGGCTACACCTTC. This translates into CASRLGTGNYGYTF. The V and J genes are TRBV5-6 and TRBJ1-2; 8 bases match TRBD1. The CDR3 consists of 14 residues. V trimming: 5 bases; J trimming: 2 bases; junction bases outside the gene matches: 5. Per germline, CDR1 SGHDT and CDR2 YYEEEE.

This clone was counted between two and nine times. The rearrangement joins TRBV10-1 to TRBJ1-2; no reliable D call. The CDR3 is made up of 13 amino acids. Germline V gene lookup returns CDR1 WNHNN and CDR2 SYGVQD (reference sequence). V lost 5 bases and J lost 3, with 10 bases in between. In DNA, the CDR3 is TGCGCCAGCAGTAGGGATTGGGACTATGGCTACACCTTC. This translates into CASSRDWDYGYTF.

On this clone itself: Other DNA sequences from this sample encode an identical CDR3 as well. This sequence joins TRBV29-1 and TRBJ2-5; D is ambiguous. CDR3 length: 12 residues. Trimming left V 3 bases short and J 4 bases short, with 9 bases between. Germline V gene lookup returns CDR1 SQVTM and CDR2 ANQGSEA. This CDR3 is CSVDRGRETQYF. The CDR3 coding sequence is TGCAGCGTTGATCGTGGACGAGAGACCCAGTACTTC.

The V and J genes are TRBV11-2 and TRBJ2-1; possibly TRBD1 for D (5 bases). V lost 1 base and J 4 bases, leaving 11 bases between the germline ends. There are 15 residues in the CDR3. Germline V gene data show CDR1 as SGHAT and CDR2 as FQNNGV. The CDR3 DNA reads as TGTGCCAGCAGCTTAGTGGGGCAGTCTTACAATGAGCAGTTCTTC. This translates into CASSLVGQSYNEQFF.

The V and J genes are TRBV6-5 and TRBJ1-2, with 7 positions matching TRBD1. Per germline, CDR1 MNHEY and CDR2 SVGAGI. The CDR3 is 13 residues long. Trimming cost V 6 bases and J 6 bases; bases outside gene matches: 7. The DNA for the CDR3 is TGTGCCAGCAGAACTATAGGGACAGATGGCTACACCTTC. Amino acid sequence: CASRTIGTDGYTF.

This clone occurred a few times. The chain recombines TRBV9 with TRBJ2-7, with TRBD2 matching 7 bases. The CDR3 loop spans 15 amino acids. The V segment lost 0 bases and the J segment 6 bases; nucleotides outside the gene matches: 9. CDR1 and CDR2 from the germline V gene are SGDLS and YYNGEE. The CDR3 nucleotides read TGTGCCAGCAGCGTAGGTGGCACGTCGGGGGGCGAGCAGTACTTC. This gives the protein CASSVGGTSGGEQYF.

This sequence joins TRBV29-1 and TRBJ2-1; 15 nucleotides agree with TRBD2. V was clipped by 6 bases and J by 7 bases; unmatched bases: 4. The CDR3 contains 14 residues. From germline, CDR1 is SQVTM and CDR2 ANQGSEA. DNA of the CDR3: TGCAGCGTCGCCGGGACTAGCGGGGGGAATGAGCAGTTCTTC. Its protein is CSVAGTSGGNEQFF.

This chain links TRBV14 with TRBJ2-6; 7 bases are a match to TRBD1. The V and J ends lost 5 bases and 0 bases, in that order; junction bases with no gene match: 16. Germline V gives CDR1 SGHDN, CDR2 FVKESK. There are 20 residues in the CDR3. The CDR3: CASSTHPGQPKFSGANVLTF. The CDR3 DNA follows: TGTGCCAGCAGCACACACCCGGGACAGCCCAAATTCTCTGGGGCCAACGTCCTGACTTTC.

The V call is TRBV2, the J call TRBJ2-3, with D tentatively TRBD2 (5 bases). This CDR3 region has 13 residues. V was shortened by 0 bases and J by 4 bases, with 5 bases between the two germline ends. CDR1 and CDR2 (germline): SNHLY, FYNNEI. CDR3 region: CASSEARADTQYF. The DNA for the CDR3 is TGTGCCAGCAGTGAAGCGCGGGCAGATACGCAGTATTTT.

The table lists this clone with a few counts. The CDR3 nucleotides read TGTGCCACCTCGCCCGTGAGTAATGAGCAGTTCTTC. The encoded protein is CATSPVSNEQFF. V is TRBV6-5 and J is TRBJ2-1, with D uncertain. Germline V CDR1 and CDR2: MNHEY, SVGAGI. Trimming removed 10 bases at V and 7 bases at J, with 14 bases between. The CDR3 is made up of 12 amino acids.

This clone occurred many times. The rearrangement links TRBV7-9 to TRBJ2-1; 8 bases map to TRBD1. The CDR3 consists of 14 residues. V lost 4 bases, J lost 9 bases, and 8 bases stayed unmatched. Germline loops: CDR1 SEHNR, CDR2 FQNEAQ (reference sequence). CDR3 coding DNA: TGTGCCAGCAGCTCAGACCAGGGGGCTGCTGAGCAGTTCTTC. This sequence encodes CASSSDQGAAEQFF.

V and J are TRBV6-1 and TRBJ1-2, with a tentative D call TRBD1 (5 bases). From germline, CDR1 is MNHNS and CDR2 SASEGT. V was clipped by 1 base and J by 4 bases, with 10 bases between them. The CDR3 covers 14 residues. The CDR3 loop reads CASSEGGRAYGYTF. Written as DNA, the CDR3 is TGTGCCAGCAGTGAAGGAGGCAGGGCCTATGGCTACACCTTC.